This TCR beta chain is from a study of T-cell memory formation after mild COVID-19. General observations from the study: Pre-infection memory showed some responding clones, and this suggested that cross-reactive memory joined. Day 15 to 85 contracting clones showed balanced CD4/CD8; later expanders leaned CD4+.

Using its own MiXCR run on the 5' RACE reads, TCRdb lists one record per CDR3 protein. The sample has 430,000 or so distinct CDR3 sequences; approximately 23% are singletons. In regard to this clonotype: The antigen is undetermined.

This CDR3 spans 16 amino acids. V was pared by 3 bases and J by 2 bases, with 15 bases between. This TCR derives from an adult woman who had mild COVID-19 (a few samples of this study predate the infection). Cell type and time point are not known. Sequenced: PBMCs or a T cell subset sorted from them (not recorded which). The chain couples TRBV5-3 to TRBJ2-1; the D is unclear. TRBV5-3 is an open reading frame, and its role is uncertain. DNA of the CDR3: TGTGCCAGAAGCTGGGTAAGACCGACACCCTACAATGAGCAGTTCTTC. This translates into CARSWVRPTPYNEQFF.